Below, 11 T cell receptor beta chains from the same sample are listed, as sequenced in a study of shared clonotypes between healthy human individuals (dated by TCRdb to the early 2020s). Receptor amplification or capture employed the immunoSEQ multiplex PCR assay. TCRdb retrieved this table from immuneACCESS and kept in-frame rearrangements only. Not all clones are present; in checked studies, unresolved V genes account for under half, and no reason is known for the remainder. This sample is represented by approximately 2.1 million clones; approximately 95% of them were singletons. Of the sample, about 0.39% is held by the ten largest clones. Sequencing used naive CD4+ T cells from PBMCs. What the cell subset or site label conveys for this sample: CD45RA+ positively selected. These receptors came from a young man in good health. Some clones in this sample may be carry-over from other donors' samples.

As to this clone: In the same sample, other DNA sequences code for this CDR3. V gene TRBV5-6 combines with J gene TRBJ2-2; weak D call: TRBD2 (6 bases). The CDR3 length is 17 residues. V was trimmed by 4 bases and J by 2 bases, leaving 18 bases between them. CDR1 SGHDT and CDR2 YYEEEE come from the germline V gene. The CDR3 protein is CASSLLGEASNTGELFF. The CDR3 DNA reads TGTGCCAGCAGCCTCCTTGGGGAGGCTTCAAACACCGGGGAGCTGTTTTTT.

The chain combines TRBV6-5 with TRBJ2-2; 8 nucleotides agree with TRBD1. V was pared by 3 bases and J by 6 bases, with 6 bases of the junction left unmatched. The CDR3 is 15 amino acids. CDR1 is MNHEY and CDR2 is SVGAGI in the germline V gene. CDR3 protein: CASSYRQGASGELFF. In DNA form, the CDR3 reads TGTGCCAGCAGTTATAGGCAGGGGGCCTCCGGGGAGCTGTTTTTT.

The CDR3 here is CASSQDHGTPSGANVLTF. As DNA, the CDR3 is TGCGCCAGCAGCCAAGATCATGGAACTCCCTCTGGGGCCAACGTCCTGACTTTC. The genes are TRBV4-3 and TRBJ2-6, with unresolved D. V shed 0 bases and J shed 0 bases, with 12 bases lying between them. CDR1 and CDR2 (germline): LGHNA, YSLEER. The CDR3 contains 18 residues.

The count of this clone is one. The chain couples TRBV5-1 to TRBJ1-2; 9 bases are a match to TRBD1. The CDR3 contains 15 residues. J lost 6 bases, V lost 0 bases, and 6 bases had no gene match. Germline lookup yields CDR1 SGHRS and CDR2 YFSETQ. The CDR3 protein is CASSLAGDRDHGYTF. In DNA, the CDR3 is TGCGCCAGCAGCTTGGCAGGGGACAGGGACCATGGCTACACCTTC.

The chain uses TRBV28 and TRBJ2-7; TRBD1 agrees at 10 bases. The J segment lost 1 base and the V segment lost 8 bases, leaving 5 bases of the junction unmatched. CDR1 is MDHEN and CDR2 is SYDVKM in the germline V gene. The CDR3 sequence is 14 residues long. The CDR3 loop is CASVTGGASYEQYF. The CDR3 nucleotides read TGTGCCAGCGTGACAGGGGGCGCTTCCTACGAGCAGTACTTC.

The chain recombines TRBV28 with TRBJ2-7; TRBD2 aligns across 13 bases. Per the germline V gene, CDR1 is MDHEN and CDR2 is SYDVKM. V lost 4 bases to trimming and J lost 5 bases; unmatched junction nucleotides: 5. This CDR3 comprises 15 residues. CDR3 sequence reads: CASSSGLAGVNEQYF. CDR3 in DNA: TGTGCCAGCAGTTCCGGACTAGCGGGAGTTAACGAGCAGTACTTC.

The chain uses TRBV28 and TRBJ2-7; D possibly corresponds to TRBD1 (6 bases). The CDR3 runs 12 residues. V was clipped by 6 bases and J by 7 bases, with 13 bases between them. Germline V lookup: CDR1 MDHEN, CDR2 SYDVKM. CDR3 in amino acids: CASSRDRWEQYF. The CDR3, as DNA: TGTGCCAGCAGCCGCGACAGGTGGGAGCAGTACTTC.

The J gene is TRBJ1-2, the V gene TRBV7-2; 9 bases are shared with TRBD1. The CDR3 is 14 residues long. CDR1 SGHTA and CDR2 FQGNSA come from the germline V gene. Unmatched junction bases numbered 3, after V lost 1 base and J lost 6 bases. CDR3 in amino acids: CASSLDRGLNGYTF. DNA for the CDR3: TGTGCCAGCAGCTTAGACAGGGGGCTAAATGGCTACACCTTC.

This sequence joins TRBV7-2 and TRBJ2-3; 9 bases align to TRBD2. V was pared by 2 bases and J by 0 bases, with 6 bases of the junction left unmatched. The length of the CDR3 is 17 residues. Germline V gene sequence: CDR1 SGHTA, CDR2 FQGNSA. CDR3 in amino acids: CASSLRVAGASTDTQYF. Here the CDR3 DNA reads TGTGCCAGCAGCTTAAGGGTAGCGGGGGCTAGCACAGATACGCAGTATTTT.

The chain recombines TRBV5-4 with TRBJ1-2; D possibly corresponds to TRBD1 (5 bases). The CDR3 has 13 amino acids. Germline CDR1 and CDR2: SGHNT and YYREEE (reference sequence). Trimming cost V 3 bases and J 4 bases, with 10 bases left between them. CDR3 bases: TGTGCCAGCAGCTGGGACGTAACCTATGGCTACACCTTC. The encoded protein is CASSWDVTYGYTF.

The V gene is TRBV10-2, the J gene TRBJ2-1; D not certain. Germline-derived CDR1 and CDR2 are WSHSY and SAAADI. This CDR3 is built from 13 residues. The germline V and J ends were trimmed by 1 base and 4 bases, with 5 bases remaining between them. This chain's CDR3 is CASSEYRYNEQFF. The CDR3 DNA reads TGCGCCAGCAGTGAGTATAGGTACAATGAGCAGTTCTTC.